The clone carrying this T cell receptor beta chain has a count of ten or more. Patients were uniformly node-negative by CT and PET/CT and had received no prior chemotherapy or radiotherapy, with no other malignancies. Two separate time points each saw a draw of roughly 5.8 milliliters of peripheral blood. This CDR3 has 15 residues. The V gene end was trimmed by 0 bases and the J gene end by 7 bases; junction bases not matched to a gene: 8. Germline V gene lookup returns CDR1 GTSNPN and CDR2 SVGIG (reference sequence). These data come from a study of prognosis after radiotherapy for stage I lung cancer. Using two-round multiplex PCR, the authors amplified TCR beta CDR3 from genomic DNA. Every TRBV and TRBJ gene had its own specific primer in first-round PCR. Via MiXCR, TCRdb re-called the multiplex PCR reads, giving one row per CDR3 protein. The sample gives some 11,000 distinct CDR3 sequences, approximately 58% of which show up once; 7% to 8% is in the top ten.

The rearrangement joins TRBV30 to TRBJ1-2; TRBD1 matches at 10 bases. This TCR was recovered from a donor aged 50 or older with non-small cell lung cancer. This material consisted of PBMCs, taken before or after stereotactic body radiation therapy (not recorded which). The CDR3 protein is CAWSVLLTGGSGYTF. The CDR3 nucleotides read TGTGCCTGGAGTGTACTCCTGACAGGGGGCAGTGGCTACACCTTC.